These 22 T cell receptor beta chains came from one sample sequenced in a study of T-cell reconstitution after alpha-beta-depleted transplantation in children. For TCRbeta, the library was prepared with unique molecular identifiers. MiXCR was run by TCRdb on the PCR reads, yielding one entry per CDR3 protein. The table has 200,000 or so distinct CDR3 sequences, under 8.5% seen once; the top ten hold 35%. The sample was PBMCs, mostly from graft donor cells, taken 360 days after TCRalphabeta/CD19-depleted stem cell transplant. The receptors were sampled from a male patient aged 2 to 9 who had a stem cell transplant for acute myeloid leukemia, so the T cells may come from the graft donor.

This clonotype has at least ten counts. This chain links TRBV15 with TRBJ1-5; tentative D call: TRBD1 (6 bases). V lost 2 bases to trimming and J lost 3 bases, with 11 bases between them. The CDR3 length is 15 residues. Germline CDR1 LNHNV, CDR2 YYDKDF (reference sequence). CDR3 protein: CATSRLTGFNQPQHF. DNA for the CDR3: TGTGCCACCAGCAGATTAACAGGGTTCAATCAGCCCCAGCATTTT.

In its sample, this clonotype was seen many times. This chain connects TRBV4-1 to TRBJ2-5; D is unclear. Germline V gene sequence: CDR1 MGHRA, CDR2 YSYEKL. V lost 0 bases and J lost 0, with 11 bases in between. The CDR3 contains 16 residues. Here the CDR3 reads CASSQEWARYQETQYF. The CDR3 coding sequence is TGCGCCAGCAGCCAAGAGTGGGCACGGTACCAAGAGACCCAGTACTTC.

This clonotype was counted only a few times. The chain employs TRBV30 and TRBJ2-3, with D unresolved. The CDR3 is 13 residues long. V dropped 3 bases and J dropped 0 bases, with 7 bases sitting between them. Germline CDR1 is GTSNPN and CDR2 is SVGIG (reference sequence). CDR3 sequence: CAWRGPSTDTQYF. CDR3 bases: TGTGCCTGGAGAGGCCCTAGCACAGATACGCAGTATTTT. The entire variable domain, with the rest obtained from reference TRBV30 and TRBJ2-3, is as follows: SQTIHQWPATLVQPVGSPLSLECTVEGTSNPNLYWYRQAAGRGLQLLFYSVGIGQISSEVPQNLSASRPQDRQFILSSKKLLLSDSGFYLCAWRGPSTDTQYFGPGTRLTVL.

This chain connects TRBV15 to TRBJ1-2; 9 bases are a match to TRBD1. V gave up 0 bases and J gave up 5 bases; unmatched junction bases: 7. CDR3 size: 16 residues. CDR1 and CDR2 (germline): LNHNV, YYDKDF (reference sequence). The CDR3 sequence: CATSRDRTGAGYGYTF. CDR3 nucleotides: TGTGCCACCAGCAGAGACCGGACAGGGGCAGGTTATGGCTACACCTTC. The full variable domain, rest sourced from reference TRBV15 and TRBJ1-2, is DAMVIQNPRYQVTQFGKPVTLSCSQTLNHNVMYWYQQKSSQAPKLLFHYYDKDFNNEADTPDNFQSRRPNTSFCFLDIRSPGLGDTAMYLCATSRDRTGAGYGYTFGSGTRLTVV.

There are a few counts of this clonotype. The chain has TRBV7-8 and TRBJ1-1; weak D call: TRBD1 (5 bases). The CDR3 has 17 residues. Deletions cut 1 base from V and 1 base from J, with 16 bases between. The germline gives CDR1 SGHVS, CDR2 FQNEAQ. CDR3 region: CASSLDRGGLGNTEAFF. The CDR3 DNA follows: TGTGCCAGCAGCTTAGATAGGGGTGGTTTGGGGAACACTGAAGCTTTCTTT.

This clonotype was counted a few times. The chain links TRBV15 to TRBJ2-1, with TRBD2 identical over 10 bases. The CDR3 loop spans 20 amino acids. The germline V gene has CDR1 LNHNV and CDR2 YYDKDF (reference sequence). J gave up 2 bases and V 1 base, and 14 bases lay outside the gene matches. The CDR3 protein is CATSRGLWRPGLATYNEQFF. For the CDR3, the DNA is TGTGCCACCAGCAGAGGGCTCTGGCGCCCGGGACTAGCGACCTACAATGAGCAGTTCTTC.

The genes are TRBV27 and TRBJ2-5, with 7 positions matching TRBD1. Per the germline V gene, CDR1 is MNHEY and CDR2 is SMNVEV (reference sequence). The V gene end was trimmed by 3 bases and the J gene end by 7 bases; junction bases not matched to a gene: 17. This CDR3 comprises 17 residues. CDR3 sequence reads: CASSLLGDRAAFPTQYF. For the CDR3, the DNA is TGTGCCAGCAGTTTGTTGGGTGACAGGGCTGCCTTCCCGACCCAGTACTTC.

J is TRBJ1-2 and V is TRBV5-1; D unclear. The V and J ends lost 3 bases and 2 bases respectively, with 8 bases between them. From germline, CDR1 is SGHRS and CDR2 YFSETQ. This CDR3 is built from 13 residues. Here the CDR3 reads CASSSYVNYGYTF. CDR3 DNA sequence: TGCGCCAGCAGCTCGTACGTGAACTATGGCTACACCTTC. Full variable domain (missing parts from reference TRBV5-1 and TRBJ1-2): KAGVTQTPRYLIKTRGQQVTLSCSPISGHRSVSWYQQTPGQGLQFLFEYFSETQRNKGNFPGRFSGRQFSNSRSEMNVSTLELGDSALYLCASSSYVNYGYTFGSGTRLTVV.

The V and J genes are TRBV6-2 or TRBV6-3 and TRBJ1-1; unclear D gene. CDR3 size: 15 residues. V was cut by 6 bases and J by 0 bases, with 14 bases left in between. Germline-derived CDR1 and CDR2 are MNHEY and SVGEGT. CDR3 loop: CASRDGLLLNTEAFF. The DNA of the CDR3 is TGTGCCAGCAGGGACGGCCTTCTTCTGAACACTGAAGCTTTCTTT.

In its sample, this clonotype was seen many times. The genes are TRBV18 and TRBJ1-2; 7 nucleotides match TRBD1. The CDR3 runs to 13 residues. Germline V gene lookup returns CDR1 KGHSH and CDR2 LQKENI. V lost 4 bases, J lost 6 bases, and 5 bases stayed unmatched. The CDR3 spells CASSLDRVDGYTF. The CDR3 DNA follows: TGTGCCAGCTCACTTGACAGGGTGGATGGCTACACCTTC.

In this sample, this clonotype turned up a few times. V and J are TRBV12-3 or TRBV12-4 and TRBJ1-1; the match to TRBD1 covers 8 bases. The CDR3 sequence is 15 residues long. V lost 5 bases to trimming and J lost 6 bases; unmatched junction nucleotides: 11. The CDR3 sequence is CASSHGQGVSPEAFF. Here the CDR3 DNA reads TGTGCCAGCAGTCATGGACAGGGTGTCAGTCCTGAAGCTTTCTTT.

The chain links TRBV9 to TRBJ2-3; the D gene is possibly TRBD1 (5 bases). The CDR3 totals 13 residues. Trimming stripped 0 bases from V and 6 bases from J, with 8 bases between. Looked up from germline, CDR1 is SGDLS and CDR2 is YYNGEE. The CDR3 DNA reads TGTGCCAGCAGCGTAGGACAGAAGGATACGCAGTATTTT. It codes for CASSVGQKDTQYF.

The chain employs TRBV10-3 and TRBJ1-1, with a weak D call TRBD1 (6 bases). The V end lost 4 bases, the J end lost 5 bases, and 14 bases lay between the germline ends. Germline V gives CDR1 ENHRY, CDR2 SYGVKD. The CDR3 consists of 14 residues. CDR3 nucleotide sequence: TGTGCCATCAGTGCCCAGGGGTCTACTACTGAAGCTTTCTTT. Protein product: CAISAQGSTTEAFF.

This clonotype came up many times. The chain has TRBV24-1 and TRBJ2-1; D is perhaps TRBD1 (6 bases). This CDR3 comprises 15 residues. CDR1 is KGHDR, CDR2 SFDVKD, per germline. Trimming pared 4 bases from V and 0 bases from J, leaving 9 bases between. In DNA, the CDR3 is TGTGCCACCAGTGAACAGGGCGCCTCCTACAATGAGCAGTTCTTC. The encoded protein is CATSEQGASYNEQFF.

This clonotype was seen repeatedly, ten times or more. The chain couples TRBV7-2 to TRBJ2-1, with D possibly being TRBD2 (5 bases). Trimming removed 5 bases from V and 4 bases from J, with 9 bases in between. Germline V gene data show CDR1 as SGHTA and CDR2 as FQGNSA. The CDR3 has 13 amino acids. In DNA form, the CDR3 reads TGTGCCAGCAGCGAGGGCAATTACAATGAGCAGTTCTTC. Its translation is CASSEGNYNEQFF. The full variable domain, with the rest looked up from reference TRBV7-2 and TRBJ2-1, is GAGVSQSPSNKVTEKGKDVELRCDPISGHTALYWYRQSLGQGLEFLIYFQGNSAPDKSGLPSDRFSAERTGGSVSTLTIQRTQQEDSAVYLCASSEGNYNEQFFGPGTRLTVL.

This clonotype was found many times. The rearrangement joins TRBV5-1 to TRBJ1-1; 11 bases are a match to TRBD1. Trimming took 4 bases from V and 5 from J; bases not matched to a gene: 1. The germline V gene encodes CDR1 SGHRS and CDR2 YFSETQ. This CDR3 is built from 13 residues. The CDR3 DNA reads TGCGCCAGCAGCCGGGACAGGGGGACTGAAGCTTTCTTT. Translation gives CASSRDRGTEAFF.

The rearrangement joins TRBV7-2 to TRBJ2-5, with D possibly being TRBD1 (6 bases). CDR3 size: 15 residues. CDR1 is SGHTA, CDR2 FQGNSA, per germline. Trimming stripped 1 base from V and 5 bases from J, with 14 bases between. The CDR3, as DNA: TGTGCCAGCAGCTTAGATGGGGGCGTATTGGAGACCCAGTACTTC. Translation: CASSLDGGVLETQYF.

This sequence joins TRBV7-2 and TRBJ2-3, with 8 bases fitting TRBD2. CDR1 is SGHTA, CDR2 FQGNSA, per germline. The CDR3 covers 15 residues. V shed 1 base and J 5 bases; nucleotides not matched to a gene: 5. In nucleotides, the CDR3 is TGTGCCAGCAGCTTAGGGGGACTAGGGGGAGATACGCAGTATTTT. This codes for CASSLGGLGGDTQYF.

This clonotype came up a few times. The chain joins TRBV7-2 to TRBJ2-1; D gene uncertain. CDR3 length equals 14 residues. Per the germline V gene, CDR1 is SGHTA and CDR2 is FQGNSA. The V and J ends lost 2 bases and 2 bases respectively, with 7 bases between them. Here the CDR3 reads CASSLTATYNEQFF. CDR3 in DNA: TGTGCCAGCAGCTTAACAGCCACCTACAATGAGCAGTTCTTC.

The V gene is TRBV20-1, the J gene TRBJ2-4, with 12 bases identical to TRBD2. The CDR3 contains 12 residues. The ends lost 6 bases at V and 11 bases at J; junction bases unmatched: 5. The germline CDR1 and CDR2 sequences are DFQATT and SNEGSKA (reference sequence). CDR3 loop: CSATLAGGVQYF. The DNA of the CDR3 is TGCAGTGCGACTCTAGCGGGAGGGGTTCAGTACTTC.

V usage is TRBV20-1 and J usage is TRBJ1-1; D possibly corresponds to TRBD1 (6 bases). Germline CDR1 is DFQATT and CDR2 is SNEGSKA (reference sequence). This CDR3 has 14 residues. V dropped 6 bases and J dropped 3 bases, with 17 bases sitting between them. This CDR3 is CSATKGGMYTEAFF. DNA of the CDR3: TGCAGTGCCACCAAGGGGGGTATGTACACTGAAGCTTTCTTT.

Many counts were recorded for this clonotype. The chain couples TRBV7-8 to TRBJ2-7; 9 bases fit TRBD2. The germline gives CDR1 SGHVS, CDR2 FQNEAQ. Germline trimming cut 6 bases from V and 5 bases from J; bases unmatched to any gene: 14. The CDR3 contains 16 residues. The CDR3 spells CASRTREGSGSHEQYF. In nucleotides, the CDR3 is TGTGCCAGCAGAACTAGGGAGGGTAGCGGGAGTCACGAGCAGTACTTC.